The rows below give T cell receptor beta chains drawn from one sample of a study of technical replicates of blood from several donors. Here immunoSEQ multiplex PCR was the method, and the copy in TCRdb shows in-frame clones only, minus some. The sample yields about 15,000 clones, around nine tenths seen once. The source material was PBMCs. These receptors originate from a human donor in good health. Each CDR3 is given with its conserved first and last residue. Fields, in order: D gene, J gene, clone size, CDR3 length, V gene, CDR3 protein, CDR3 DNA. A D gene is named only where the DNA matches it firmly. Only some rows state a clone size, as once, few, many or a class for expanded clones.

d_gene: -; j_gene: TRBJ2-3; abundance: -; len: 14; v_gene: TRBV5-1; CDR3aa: CASSFPGLADTQYF; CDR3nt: TGCGCCAGCAGCTTCCCCGGTTTGGCAGATACGCAGTATTTT
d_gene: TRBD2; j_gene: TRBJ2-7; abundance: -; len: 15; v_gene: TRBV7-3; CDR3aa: CASSLDFAGGSEQYF; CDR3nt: TGTGCCAGCAGCTTAGATTTTGCGGGAGGTAGCGAGCAGTACTTC
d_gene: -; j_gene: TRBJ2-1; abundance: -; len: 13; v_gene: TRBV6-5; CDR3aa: CASSARTEAIQFF; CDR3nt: TGTGCCAGCAGTGCTCGGACGGAGGCCATACAGTTCTTC
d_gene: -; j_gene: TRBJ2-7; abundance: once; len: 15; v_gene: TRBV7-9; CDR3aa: CASSPEGLDAYEQYF; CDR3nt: TGTGCCAGCAGCCCAGAGGGTCTAGATGCCTACGAGCAGTACTTC
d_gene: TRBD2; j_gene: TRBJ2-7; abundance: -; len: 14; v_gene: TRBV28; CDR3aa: CASSVPGLAGVFHF; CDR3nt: TGTGCCAGCAGTGTGCCGGGACTAGCGGGAGTTTTCCACTTC
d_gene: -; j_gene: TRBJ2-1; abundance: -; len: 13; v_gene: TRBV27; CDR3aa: CASTRTGYNEQFF; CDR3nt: TGTGCCAGCACCCGAACGGGCTACAATGAGCAGTTCTTC
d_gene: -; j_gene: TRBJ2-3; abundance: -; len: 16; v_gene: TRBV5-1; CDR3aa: CASSGALGHSTDTQYF; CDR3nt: TGCGCCAGCAGCGGCGCCCTGGGACACAGCACAGATACGCAGTATTTT
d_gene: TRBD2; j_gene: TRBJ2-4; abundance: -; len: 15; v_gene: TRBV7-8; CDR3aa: CASSLAGPGGNIQYF; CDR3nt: TGTGCCAGCAGCTTAGCGGGACCGGGGGGGAACATTCAGTACTTC
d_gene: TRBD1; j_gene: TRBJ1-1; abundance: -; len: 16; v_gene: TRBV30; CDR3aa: CAWGTGTGVGNTEAFF; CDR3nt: TGTGCCTGGGGGACCGGGACAGGGGTGGGGAACACTGAAGCTTTCTTT
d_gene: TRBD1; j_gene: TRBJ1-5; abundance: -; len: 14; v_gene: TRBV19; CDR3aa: CASSMDRDNQPQHF; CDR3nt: TGTGCCAGTAGTATGGACAGGGACAATCAGCCCCAGCATTTT
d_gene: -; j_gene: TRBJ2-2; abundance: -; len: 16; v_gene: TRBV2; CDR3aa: CASSPSRPGNTGELFF; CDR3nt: TGTGCCAGCAGCCCCAGCCGCCCGGGGAACACCGGGGAGCTGTTTTTT
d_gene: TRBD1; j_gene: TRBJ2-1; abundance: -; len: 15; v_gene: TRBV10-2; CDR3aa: CASSSYTGGNNEQFF; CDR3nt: TGCGCCAGCAGTTCATATACAGGGGGGAACAATGAGCAGTTCTTC
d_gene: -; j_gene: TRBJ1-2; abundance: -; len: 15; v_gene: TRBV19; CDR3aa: CASRAGTTGNYGYTF; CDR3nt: TGTGCCAGTAGGGCTGGGACAACCGGTAACTATGGCTACACCTTC
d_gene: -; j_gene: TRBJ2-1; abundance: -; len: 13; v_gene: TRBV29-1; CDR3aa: CSVEVLGENEQFF; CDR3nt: TGCAGCGTTGAAGTCCTCGGGGAAAATGAGCAGTTCTTC
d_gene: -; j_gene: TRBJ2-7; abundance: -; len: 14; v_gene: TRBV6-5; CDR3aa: CASSYLAVGYEQYF; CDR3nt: TGTGCCAGCAGTTACCTCGCGGTGGGCTACGAGCAGTACTTC
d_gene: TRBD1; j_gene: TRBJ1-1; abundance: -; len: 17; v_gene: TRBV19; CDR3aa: CASSIGGGGRGRTEAFF; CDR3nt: TGTGCCAGTAGTATAGGAGGAGGGGGCAGGGGAAGGACTGAAGCTTTCTTT
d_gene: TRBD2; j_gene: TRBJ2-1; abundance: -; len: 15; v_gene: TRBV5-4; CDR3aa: CASSLWTGGPHEQFF; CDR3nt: TGTGCCAGCAGCTTGTGGACGGGAGGGCCTCATGAGCAGTTCTTC
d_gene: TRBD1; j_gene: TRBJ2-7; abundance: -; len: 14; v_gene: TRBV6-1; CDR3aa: CASTPGQGTHEQYF; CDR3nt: TGTGCCAGCACGCCGGGACAGGGAACCCACGAGCAGTACTTC
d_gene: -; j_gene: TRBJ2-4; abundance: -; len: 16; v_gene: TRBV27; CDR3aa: CASSLNERESKNIQYF; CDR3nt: TGTGCCAGCAGTTTAAATGAAAGGGAGAGCAAAAACATTCAGTACTTC
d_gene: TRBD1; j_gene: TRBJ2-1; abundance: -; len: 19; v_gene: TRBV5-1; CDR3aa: CASSPRGQGAGISYNEQFF; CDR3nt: TGCGCCAGCAGCCCCCGGGGACAGGGGGCGGGTATCTCCTACAATGAGCAGTTCTTC
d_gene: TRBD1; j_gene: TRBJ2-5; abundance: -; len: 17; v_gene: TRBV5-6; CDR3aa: CASSAEYKGAGQETQYF; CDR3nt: TGTGCCAGCAGCGCGGAATACAAGGGGGCGGGCCAAGAGACCCAGTACTTC
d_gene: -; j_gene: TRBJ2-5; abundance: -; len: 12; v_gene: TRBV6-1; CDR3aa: CASRGSKETQYF; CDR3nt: TGTGCCAGCCGGGGGTCCAAAGAGACCCAGTACTTC
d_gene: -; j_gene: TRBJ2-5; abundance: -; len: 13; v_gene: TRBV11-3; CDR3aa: CASSQGDQETQYF; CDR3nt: TGTGCCAGCAGCCAAGGGGATCAAGAGACCCAGTACTTC
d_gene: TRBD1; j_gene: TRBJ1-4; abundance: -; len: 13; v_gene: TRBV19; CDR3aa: CASGQGTSEKLFF; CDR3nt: TGTGCCAGTGGACAGGGAACCAGTGAAAAACTGTTTTTT
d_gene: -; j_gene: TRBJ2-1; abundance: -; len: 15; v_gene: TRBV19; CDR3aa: CASSIAGNSYNEQFF; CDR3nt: TGTGCCAGTAGTATAGCGGGAAACTCCTACAATGAGCAGTTCTTC
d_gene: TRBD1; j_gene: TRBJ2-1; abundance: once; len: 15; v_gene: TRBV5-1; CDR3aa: CASRIGTGMYNEQFF; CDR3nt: TGCGCCAGCAGAATCGGGACAGGGATGTACAATGAGCAGTTCTTC
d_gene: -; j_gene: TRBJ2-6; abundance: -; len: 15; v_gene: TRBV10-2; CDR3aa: CASNGQMTGANVLTF; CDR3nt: TGCGCCAGCAATGGGCAGATGACGGGGGCCAACGTCCTGACTTTC
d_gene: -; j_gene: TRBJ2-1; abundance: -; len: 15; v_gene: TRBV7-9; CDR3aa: CASSLPVSPLNEQFF; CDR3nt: TGTGCCAGCAGCTTACCGGTCTCACCCCTTAATGAGCAGTTCTTC
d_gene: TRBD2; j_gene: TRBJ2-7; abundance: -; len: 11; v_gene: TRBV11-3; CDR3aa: CASSAGGEQYF; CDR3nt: TGTGCCAGCAGCGCCGGGGGGGAGCAGTACTTC
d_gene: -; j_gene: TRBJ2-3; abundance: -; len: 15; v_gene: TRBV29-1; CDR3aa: CSVVGAASVTDTQYF; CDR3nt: TGCAGCGTTGTCGGGGCCGCTAGCGTCACAGATACGCAGTATTTT
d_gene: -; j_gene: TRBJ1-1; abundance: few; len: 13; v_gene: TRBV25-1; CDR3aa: CASSANQGREAFF; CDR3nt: TGTGCCAGCAGTGCGAACCAGGGGCGTGAAGCTTTCTTT
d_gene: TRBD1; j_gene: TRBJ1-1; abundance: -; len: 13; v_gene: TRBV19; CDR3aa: CASRIDRGTEAFF; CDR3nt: TGTGCCAGTAGAATTGACAGGGGCACTGAAGCTTTCTTT
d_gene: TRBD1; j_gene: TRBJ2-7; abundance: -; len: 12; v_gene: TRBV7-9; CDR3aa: CASSHQGAEQYF; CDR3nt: TGTGCCAGCAGCCATCAGGGGGCCGAGCAGTACTTC
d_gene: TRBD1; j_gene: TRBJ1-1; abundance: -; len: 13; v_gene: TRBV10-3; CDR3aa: CAISATGVTEAFF; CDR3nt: TGTGCCATCAGTGCGACAGGGGTAACTGAAGCTTTCTTT
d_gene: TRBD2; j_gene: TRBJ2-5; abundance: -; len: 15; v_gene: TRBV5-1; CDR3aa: CASRPGTSGQETQYF; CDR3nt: TGCGCCAGCAGGCCCGGGACTAGCGGTCAAGAGACCCAGTACTTC
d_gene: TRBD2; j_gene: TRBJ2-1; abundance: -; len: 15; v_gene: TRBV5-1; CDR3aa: CASSLMAGGNNEQFF; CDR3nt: TGCGCCAGCAGCTTAATGGCGGGAGGGAACAATGAGCAGTTCTTC
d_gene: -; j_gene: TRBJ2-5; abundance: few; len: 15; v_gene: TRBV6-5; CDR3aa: CASSSTPGVQETQYF; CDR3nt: TGTGCCAGCAGTTCCACCCCGGGGGTACAAGAGACCCAGTACTTC
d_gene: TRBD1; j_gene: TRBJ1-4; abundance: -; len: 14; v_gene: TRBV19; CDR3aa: CASTVQGTGEKLFF; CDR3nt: TGTGCCAGTACCGTACAGGGGACCGGTGAAAAACTGTTTTTT
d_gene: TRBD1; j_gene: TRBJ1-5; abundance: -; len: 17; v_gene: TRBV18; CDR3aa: CASSPIPTGDSNQPQHF; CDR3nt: TGTGCCAGCTCACCTATCCCGACAGGGGACAGCAATCAGCCCCAGCATTTT
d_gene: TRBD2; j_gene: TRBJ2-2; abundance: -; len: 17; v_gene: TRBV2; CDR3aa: CASSETSGWMNPGELFF; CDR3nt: TGTGCCAGCAGTGAGACTAGCGGATGGATGAACCCCGGGGAGCTGTTTTTT
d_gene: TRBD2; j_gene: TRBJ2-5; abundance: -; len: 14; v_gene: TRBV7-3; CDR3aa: CASSFSGIGETQYF; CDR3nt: TGTGCCAGCAGTTTTAGCGGGATTGGTGAGACCCAGTACTTC
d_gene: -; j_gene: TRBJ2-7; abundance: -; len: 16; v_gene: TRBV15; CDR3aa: CATSRDRTAGSYEQYF; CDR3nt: TGTGCCACCAGCAGAGATAGGACAGCGGGAAGCTACGAGCAGTACTTC
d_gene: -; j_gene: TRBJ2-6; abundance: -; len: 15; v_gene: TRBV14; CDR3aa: CASSQGSSGANVLTF; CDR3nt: TGTGCCAGCAGCCAAGGGAGTTCTGGGGCCAACGTCCTGACTTTC